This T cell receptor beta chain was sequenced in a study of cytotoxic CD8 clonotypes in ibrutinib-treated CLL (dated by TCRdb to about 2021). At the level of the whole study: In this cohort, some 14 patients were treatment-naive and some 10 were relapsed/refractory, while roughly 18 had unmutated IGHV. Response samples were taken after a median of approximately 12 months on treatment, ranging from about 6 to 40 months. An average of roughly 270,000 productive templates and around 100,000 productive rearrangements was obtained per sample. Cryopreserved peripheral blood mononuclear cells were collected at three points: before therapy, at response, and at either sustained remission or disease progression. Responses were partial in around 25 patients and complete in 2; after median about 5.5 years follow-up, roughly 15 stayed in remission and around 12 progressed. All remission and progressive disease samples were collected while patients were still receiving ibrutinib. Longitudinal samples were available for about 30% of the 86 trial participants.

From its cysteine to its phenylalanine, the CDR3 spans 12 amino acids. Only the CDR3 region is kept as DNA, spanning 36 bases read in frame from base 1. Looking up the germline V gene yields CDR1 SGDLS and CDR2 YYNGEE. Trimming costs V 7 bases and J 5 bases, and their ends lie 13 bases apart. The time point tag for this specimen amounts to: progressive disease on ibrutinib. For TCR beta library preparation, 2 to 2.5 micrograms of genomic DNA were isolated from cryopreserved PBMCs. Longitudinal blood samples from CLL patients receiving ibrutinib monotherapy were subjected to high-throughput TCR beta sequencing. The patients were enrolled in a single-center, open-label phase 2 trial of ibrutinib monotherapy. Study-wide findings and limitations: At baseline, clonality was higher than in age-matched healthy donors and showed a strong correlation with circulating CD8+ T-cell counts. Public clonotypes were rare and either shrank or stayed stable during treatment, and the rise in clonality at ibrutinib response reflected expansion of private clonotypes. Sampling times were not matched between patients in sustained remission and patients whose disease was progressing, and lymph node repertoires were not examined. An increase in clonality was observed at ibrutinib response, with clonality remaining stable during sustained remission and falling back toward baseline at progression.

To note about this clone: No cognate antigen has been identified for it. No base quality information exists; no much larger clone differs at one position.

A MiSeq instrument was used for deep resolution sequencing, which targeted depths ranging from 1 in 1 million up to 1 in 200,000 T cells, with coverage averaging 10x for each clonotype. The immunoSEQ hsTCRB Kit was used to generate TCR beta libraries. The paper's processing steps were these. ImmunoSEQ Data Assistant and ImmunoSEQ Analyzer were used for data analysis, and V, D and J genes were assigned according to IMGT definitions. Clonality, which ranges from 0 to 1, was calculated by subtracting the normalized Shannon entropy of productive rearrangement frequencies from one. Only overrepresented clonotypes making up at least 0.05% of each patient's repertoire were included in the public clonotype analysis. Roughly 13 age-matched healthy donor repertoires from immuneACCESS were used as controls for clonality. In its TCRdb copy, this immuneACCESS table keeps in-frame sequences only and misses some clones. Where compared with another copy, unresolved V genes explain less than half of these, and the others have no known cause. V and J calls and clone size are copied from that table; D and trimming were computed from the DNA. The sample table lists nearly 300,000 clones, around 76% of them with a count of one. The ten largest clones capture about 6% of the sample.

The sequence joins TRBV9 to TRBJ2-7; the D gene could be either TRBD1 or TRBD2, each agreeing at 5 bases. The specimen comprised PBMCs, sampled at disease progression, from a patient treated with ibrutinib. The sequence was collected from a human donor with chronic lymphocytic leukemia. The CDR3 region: CASGTMVDEQYF. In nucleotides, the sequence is TGTGCCAGCGGGACGATGGTCGACGAGCAGTACTTC.